This is a list of T cell receptor beta chains from one sample in a study of T cell repertoires in cytomegalovirus infection. One entry per CDR3 protein, called by TCRdb with MiXCR from the reads. This sample has about half a million distinct CDR3 sequences, with around 35% found just once. Their cognate antigens are unknown. Material: cultured PBMCs, obtained from culture after CMV antigen stimulation. Source of these receptors: a human donor in good health (CMV status not recorded). Some clones in this sample may be carry-over from other donors' samples. Each CDR3 is given with its conserved first and last residue. The D gene is left open where the match is weak. Size tells how often a clone was seen (once, few, many) or the class of an expanded clone, and some rows leave it out.

>TRBJ2-2|-|TRBV7-2|-
TGTGCCAGCAGCTTAGCCATGGGAGCCTCCGGCACCGGGGAGCTGTTTTTT
CASSLAMGASGTGELFF
>TRBJ1-2|-|TRBV28|-
TGTGCCAGCAGTTTCCTCACAGAGGGCTATGGCTACACCTTC
CASSFLTEGYGYTF
>TRBJ2-1|few|TRBV11-2|TRBD2
TGTGCCAGCAGCTTAATTAGCGGGAGACTGGCCTACAATGAGCAGTTCTTC
CASSLISGRLAYNEQFF
>TRBJ2-1|-|TRBV5-5|TRBD2
TGTGCCAGCAGCTTCAGCGGGAGAGATAACAATGAGCAGTTCTTC
CASSFSGRDNNEQFF
>TRBJ2-1|few|TRBV12-3/TRBV12-4|-
TGTGCCAGCAGTGACGAGGGCCTGTCGCGTTACAATGAGCAGTTCTTC
CASSDEGLSRYNEQFF
>TRBJ2-1|-|TRBV4-3|-
TGCGCCAGCAGCCCAATGAGGACATCAAACAATGAGCAGTTCTTC
CASSPMRTSNNEQFF
>TRBJ2-5|-|TRBV28|-
TGTGCCAGCAGTTTTCGGAGGCCCCAAGAGACCCAGTACTTC
CASSFRRPQETQYF
>TRBJ1-1|-|TRBV5-5|-
TGTGCCAGCAGCTTCGCGACAGCCACTGAAGCTTTCTTT
CASSFATATEAFF
>TRBJ1-2|-|TRBV30|-
TGTGCCTGGAGGCAAGGGAGCTACACCTTC
CAWRQGSYTF
>TRBJ2-3|-|TRBV11-2|-
TGTGCCAGCTCACGACAGTTTAGCACAGATACGCAGTATTTT
CASSRQFSTDTQYF
>TRBJ2-3|-|TRBV5-1|-
TGCGCCAGCAGCTTGGAACAGGGAGGGGATACGCAGTATTTT
CASSLEQGGDTQYF
>TRBJ2-7|few|TRBV13|-
TGTGCCAGCAGCCTGCAGACTAGTGGGTCCTACGAGCAGTACTTC
CASSLQTSGSYEQYF
>TRBJ2-5|-|TRBV12-3/TRBV12-4|TRBD1
TGTGCCAGCAGTTTTATGACAGGGGGCGCAATTCAAGAGACCCAGTACTTC
CASSFMTGGAIQETQYF
>TRBJ2-5|-|TRBV7-7|-
TGTGCCAGCAGCCCACAGGGCCCCCAAGAGACCCAGTACTTC
CASSPQGPQETQYF
>TRBJ1-5|few|TRBV4-2|-
TGTGCCAGCAGCCAAGGTGGGGTCGGTCAGCCCCAGCATTTT
CASSQGGVGQPQHF
>TRBJ2-7|few|TRBV10-3|TRBD1
TGTGCCATAAGGGACAGGGGCTACGAGCAGTACTTC
CAIRDRGYEQYF
>TRBJ1-1|few|TRBV11-3|-
TGTGCCAGCAGCTTCTCCCCGACCACTGAAGCTTTCTTT
CASSFSPTTEAFF
>TRBJ2-3|-|TRBV7-8|-
TGTGCCAGCAGCTCCGGGGGGACAGCAGATACGCAGTATTTT
CASSSGGTADTQYF
>TRBJ2-3|few|TRBV4-3|TRBD2
TGCGCCAGCAGCGAATACCTGGCTAGCGGAGCAACTAGCACAGATACGCAGTATTTT
CASSEYLASGATSTDTQYF
>TRBJ1-1|-|TRBV12-3/TRBV12-4|-
TGTGCCAGCAGTTTCGGCCTAAAGGGTGAAGCTTTCTTT
CASSFGLKGEAFF
>TRBJ1-2|-|TRBV7-2|-
TGTGCCAGCAGCCAAACAAGGCTTGGCTACACCTTC
CASSQTRLGYTF
>TRBJ2-3|few|TRBV12-3/TRBV12-4|TRBD2
TGTGCCAGCAGTTTGGAAAGCGGGGATAGCACAGATACGCAGTATTTT
CASSLESGDSTDTQYF